The subject of this entry is one TCR beta chain. The antigen remains unidentified. The data derive from a study of graft-versus-host responses after intestinal transplantation. Findings and limits, study-wide: Association was observed between peak circulating GvH clone levels and early post-transplant HvG declines.

Profiled with immunoSEQ multiplex PCR; TCRdb holds only in-frame clones, not every one. Of about 130,000 clones in the sample, about nine tenths were seen once. This TCR was sampled from a human donor who received an intestinal transplant. The source was unstimulated CD4+ T cells sorted from spleen or lymph node cells, collected before intestinal transplant.

This CDR3 reads CASSYSRGSGNTIYF. The CDR3 coding sequence is TGTGCCAGCAGTTACTCTCGGGGCTCTGGAAACACCATATATTTT. V is TRBV6-5 and J is TRBJ1-3; D remains ambiguous. The V end was cut by 0 bases, the J end by 0 bases, with 6 bases between. This CDR3 is 15 amino acids long. The germline gives CDR1 MNHEY, CDR2 SVGAGI.